The 26 T cell receptor beta chains given below trace back to one sample, sequenced in a study of blood T cell repertoires in COVID-19. Clones were sequenced by immunoSEQ multiplex PCR, and TCRdb holds only the in-frame ones, with some missing. The table has more than 150,000 clones, around 90% seen once. Sequencing was done on a sample of peripheral blood. The receptors stem from a man aged 60-69 years with COVID-19, enrolled during active disease.

The CDR3 protein is CASSFPSYQETQYF. CDR3 bases: TGTGCCAGCAGCTTCCCCTCCTACCAAGAGACCCAGTACTTC. The chain links TRBV5-5 to TRBJ2-5; D ambiguous. This CDR3 is 14 amino acids long. Germline CDR1 and CDR2: SGHKS and YYEKEE (reference sequence). The V end lost 2 bases, the J end lost 0 bases, and 8 bases lay between the germline ends.

V usage is TRBV13 and J usage is TRBJ2-3, with 8 bases fitting TRBD2. CDR1 and CDR2 from the germline V gene are PRHDT and FYEKMQ (reference sequence). The CDR3 loop spans 17 amino acids. The junction had 10 bases not matched to a gene; V was cut back by 5 bases and J by 0 bases. CDR3 DNA sequence: TGTGCCAGCAGCCCCCCTTGGCGCGGGGGGAGCACAGATACGCAGTATTTT. Amino acids: CASSPPWRGGSTDTQYF.

Here the CDR3 DNA reads TGTGCCAGTAGTCCTCGGGACAGGGGCGTTCAGCCCCAGCATTTT. Encoded protein: CASSPRDRGVQPQHF. The chain couples TRBV19 to TRBJ1-5; 10 nucleotides align to TRBD1. V gave up 5 bases and J gave up 6 bases; unmatched junction bases: 7. The CDR3 covers 15 residues. The germline CDR1 and CDR2 sequences are LNHDA and SQIVND (reference sequence).

V usage is TRBV28 and J usage is TRBJ2-3, with a weak D call TRBD1 (6 bases). CDR1 and CDR2 (germline): MDHEN, SYDVKM. CDR3 length: 15 residues. Trimming removed 6 bases from V and 1 base from J, with 14 bases in between. This CDR3 is CASRVQGKGTDTQYF. The CDR3 DNA sequence: TGTGCCAGCAGGGTCCAGGGGAAGGGCACAGATACGCAGTATTTT.

V gene TRBV15 combines with J gene TRBJ1-4; D perhaps matches TRBD1 (6 bases). The CDR3 is 15 residues long. Germline V lookup: CDR1 LNHNV, CDR2 YYDKDF (reference sequence). The V end lost 1 base, the J end lost 5 bases, and 11 bases lay between the germline ends. The CDR3 DNA follows: TGTGCCACCAGCAGAGTCAGCCAGGGGAATGAAAAACTGTTTTTT. Amino acid sequence: CATSRVSQGNEKLFF.

This chain uses TRBV10-2 with TRBJ1-3, with a weak D call TRBD1 (5 bases). CDR1 is WSHSY and CDR2 is SAAADI in the germline V gene. The V end was cut by 6 bases, the J end by 4 bases, with 13 bases between. The CDR3 runs to 14 residues. The CDR3 loop reads CASSTQGSGNTIYF. The DNA of the CDR3 is TGCGCCAGCAGCACTCAGGGCTCAGGAAACACCATATATTTT.

With respect to this clone: This same CDR3 is encoded by further DNA sequences in the sample. The genes are TRBV6-5 and TRBJ1-5; D is unclear. The germline V and J ends were trimmed by 2 bases and 5 bases, with 10 bases remaining between them. The CDR3 runs 14 residues. Germline CDR1 and CDR2: MNHEY and SVGAGI. CDR3 residues: CASSYGRADQPQHF. DNA of the CDR3: TGTGCCAGCAGTTACGGGAGGGCTGATCAGCCCCAGCATTTT.

The rearrangement links TRBV18 to TRBJ2-2; 8 positions match TRBD2. CDR1 and CDR2 from the germline V gene are KGHSH and LQKENI. Trimming cost V 0 bases and J 1 base; bases outside gene matches: 4. The CDR3 is made up of 17 amino acids. CDR3 region: CASSPPESGGNTGELFF. The DNA of the CDR3 is TGTGCCAGCTCACCACCGGAGAGCGGGGGGAACACCGGGGAGCTGTTTTTT.

The V call is TRBV6-6, the J call TRBJ1-2; weak D call: TRBD1 (6 bases). The CDR3 runs 15 residues. The V end lost 2 bases, the J end lost 2 bases, and 12 bases lay between the germline ends. Per the germline V gene, CDR1 is MNHNY and CDR2 is SVGAGI (reference sequence). The CDR3, as DNA: TGTGCCAGCAGTTACACAGAGACAGGCAACTATGGCTACACCTTC. Its protein is CASSYTETGNYGYTF.

This clone came up a few times. The V call is TRBV5-5, the J call TRBJ2-6; a weak D match, TRBD1 (5 bases). The length of the CDR3 is 15 residues. Germline assignment: CDR1 SGHKS and CDR2 YYEKEE (reference sequence). Between the trimmed V and J ends, which lost 1 base and 1 base, there was a span of 6 bases. This CDR3 reads CASSLTGSGANVLTF. The CDR3 DNA reads as TGTGCCAGCAGCTTGACAGGATCTGGGGCCAACGTCCTGACTTTC.

The J gene is TRBJ2-1, the V gene TRBV7-8; D may be TRBD1 (6 bases). CDR1 and CDR2 (germline): SGHVS, FQNEAQ. The CDR3 has 14 residues. Trimming pared 6 bases from V and 6 bases from J, leaving 15 bases between. CDR3 residues: CASSKGEWGNEQFF. The CDR3 DNA sequence: TGTGCCAGCAGTAAGGGGGAGTGGGGCAATGAGCAGTTCTTC.

This clone occurred a few times. The chain is built from TRBV18 and TRBJ1-3; D might be TRBD1 (5 bases). Trimming cost V 4 bases and J 0 bases, with 16 bases left between them. This CDR3 is built from 17 residues. The germline CDR1 and CDR2 sequences are KGHSH and LQKENI. The CDR3 sequence is CASSRSNGDYSGNTIYF. CDR3 coding DNA: TGTGCCAGCTCACGCTCTAATGGGGACTACTCTGGAAACACCATATATTTT.

The V gene is TRBV30, the J gene TRBJ1-1; 7 bases map to TRBD1. The CDR3 is 15 amino acids. CDR1 GTSNPN and CDR2 SVGIG come from the germline V gene (reference sequence). The trim removed 2 bases at V and 0 bases at J, leaving 6 bases unmatched. DNA of the CDR3: TGTGCCTGGAGTCGATTGACAGGGCTGAACACTGAAGCTTTCTTT. Its protein is CAWSRLTGLNTEAFF.

The gene calls are TRBV7-2 and TRBJ1-1; 9 nucleotides align to TRBD1. Germline values: CDR1 SGHTA, CDR2 FQGNSA. The CDR3 has 15 amino acids. Germline trimming cut 3 bases from V and 4 bases from J; bases unmatched to any gene: 6. In nucleotides, the CDR3 is TGTGCCAGCAGCTTTACCGGGACAGGGAGCACTGAAGCTTTCTTT. Translated: CASSFTGTGSTEAFF.

The CDR3 here is CASSLAGVKETQYF. As DNA, the CDR3 is TGTGCCAGCAGCTTAGCGGGAGTCAAAGAGACCCAGTACTTC. V is TRBV7-2 and J is TRBJ2-5; tentatively, D is TRBD2 (5 bases). Trimming removed 0 bases from V and 3 bases from J, with 8 bases in between. The germline CDR1 and CDR2 sequences are SGHTA and FQGNSA. The CDR3 sequence is 14 residues long.

The V call is TRBV7-2, the J call TRBJ2-1; 8 positions match TRBD2. Germline CDR1 SGHTA, CDR2 FQGNSA. The CDR3 length is 14 residues. V dropped 7 bases and J dropped 2; count of bases not matched to a gene: 4. Here the CDR3 reads CASTGLEAYNEQFF. Written as DNA, the CDR3 is TGTGCCAGCACGGGACTAGAAGCCTACAATGAGCAGTTCTTC.

The chain is built from TRBV12-3 or TRBV12-4 and TRBJ1-5; D ambiguous. CDR3 size: 13 residues. V was cut by 6 bases and J by 6 bases, with 12 bases left in between. In DNA, the CDR3 is TGTGCCAGCAGACGTAGAGCCGCTCAGCCCCAGCATTTT. This gives the protein CASRRRAAQPQHF.

The rearrangement joins TRBV7-9 to TRBJ1-2, with D tentatively TRBD1 (6 bases). CDR3 size: 15 residues. CDR1 is SEHNR, CDR2 FQNEAQ, per germline (reference sequence). Trimming pared 5 bases from V and 3 bases from J, leaving 16 bases between. The CDR3 DNA sequence: TGTGCCAGCAGCCTACCCCAGGGGAGCGACTATGGCTACACCTTC. This translates into CASSLPQGSDYGYTF.

The chain combines TRBV3-1 (or the pseudogene TRBV3-2) with TRBJ2-3; 7 positions agree with TRBD2. V lost 3 bases and J lost 10; bases outside the gene matches: 7. The CDR3 consists of 13 residues. Germline CDR1 is LGHDT and CDR2 is YNNKEL (reference sequence). CDR3 region: CASSHFGGKPQYF. CDR3 nucleotides: TGTGCCAGCAGCCATTTCGGGGGGAAGCCGCAGTATTTT.

The CDR3 protein is CASSPRRLTNTEAFF. In DNA, the CDR3 is TGTGCCAGCAGCCCTAGGCGGCTAACGAACACTGAAGCTTTCTTT. The rearrangement links TRBV7-8 to TRBJ1-1; D gene unclear. CDR3 length equals 15 residues. Germline V gene data show CDR1 as SGHVS and CDR2 as FQNEAQ. The V gene lost 5 bases and the J gene lost 1 base, with 14 bases spanning the gap.

The rearrangement uses TRBV5-1 and TRBJ1-1; TRBD1 agrees at 10 bases. J lost 5 bases, V lost 4 bases, and 11 bases had no gene match. CDR3 length: 16 amino acids. Germline assignment: CDR1 SGHRS and CDR2 YFSETQ. The CDR3 region is CASSPTRQGARTEAFF. The DNA of the CDR3 is TGCGCCAGCAGCCCAACAAGACAGGGGGCACGTACTGAAGCTTTCTTT.

This chain joins TRBV4-1 and TRBJ2-7; 8 bases fit TRBD1. Trimming cost V 4 bases and J 5 bases; bases outside gene matches: 7. This CDR3 contains 14 residues. Per the germline V gene, CDR1 is MGHRA and CDR2 is YSYEKL. The CDR3 loop reads CASSPRTGPHEQYF. The CDR3 nucleotides are TGCGCCAGCAGCCCGAGGACAGGGCCCCACGAGCAGTACTTC.

The chain's CDR3 is CASSIGNRGLGTEAFF. The CDR3 DNA reads as TGTGCCAGTAGTATAGGGAACAGGGGGCTAGGCACTGAAGCTTTCTTT. V gene TRBV19 combines with J gene TRBJ1-1; 9 nucleotides agree with TRBD1. Trimming removed 1 base from V and 4 bases from J; junction bases left unmatched: 7. The CDR3 is 16 amino acids. Germline CDR1 and CDR2: LNHDA and SQIVND (reference sequence).

J is TRBJ2-3 and V is TRBV19; D is uncertain. The CDR3 sequence is 15 residues long. The V and J ends lost 6 bases and 0 bases respectively, with 13 bases between them. The germline V gene encodes CDR1 LNHDA and CDR2 SQIVND (reference sequence). CDR3 residues: CASRINPQSTDTQYF. The CDR3, as DNA: TGTGCCAGTAGGATAAACCCACAGAGCACAGATACGCAGTATTTT.

The chain recombines TRBV7-8 with TRBJ2-1, with D tentatively TRBD2 (6 bases). Germline CDR1 reads SGHVS; CDR2 reads FQNEAQ. Trimming removed 3 bases from V and 8 bases from J, with 29 bases in between. The CDR3 loop spans 19 amino acids. The chain's CDR3 is CASSFLLDNDRGAGDEQFF. The CDR3 nucleotides are TGTGCCAGCAGCTTCCTATTAGATAACGACCGAGGAGCGGGCGATGAGCAGTTCTTC. Combining the CDR3 with reference TRBV7-8 and TRBJ2-1 gives the whole variable domain GAGVSQSPRYKVAKRGQDVALRCDPISGHVSLFWYQQALGQGPEFLTYFQNEAQLDKSGLPSDRFFAERPEGSVSTLKIQRTQQEDSAVYLCASSFLLDNDRGAGDEQFFGPGTRLTVL.

This chain links TRBV30 with TRBJ2-5; 9 bases fit TRBD2. The J segment lost 6 bases and the V segment lost 4 bases, leaving 6 bases of the junction unmatched. Germline V lookup: CDR1 GTSNPN, CDR2 SVGIG (reference sequence). The length of the CDR3 is 13 residues. Here the CDR3 reads CAWTSGRSKTQYF. Written as DNA, the CDR3 is TGTGCCTGGACCAGCGGGAGGTCGAAGACCCAGTACTTC.